This T cell receptor beta chain was recorded in a study of T cell responses to AZD1222 COVID-19 vaccine (dated by TCRdb to the early 2020s). For context, the study as a whole: AZD1222 recipients whose second dose came at about 4 weeks and those whose second dose came at about 12 weeks were combined into one group, since spike-specific TCR depth and breadth did not differ between the two schedules. Trial participants were enrolled by age into 18-55, 56-69 and 70-plus year subgroups, with approximately 150, 30 and 60 TCR-sequenced participants respectively. TCR sequencing covered more than 230 trial participants: 200 to 220 given two doses of AZD1222 and 26 given two doses of MenACWY control vaccine. What the research found in general, with its limitations: Because no day 14 peak-response samples were available, the repertoires could be characterized only after the peak T cell response. Conclusions about previously exposed vaccinees were limited because only six AZD1222 recipients were SARS-CoV-2 seropositive at baseline. Most participants were white British and females outnumbered males, and the authors suggested that clonal diversity may have been underestimated. Reportedly, almost half of the unique spike-specific TCRs recognized epitopes lying outside the regions that are mutated in the B.1.351 and B.1.1.7 variants. Spike-specific TCR breadth and depth rose significantly after two AZD1222 doses compared with day 0 and with MenACWY recipients. In the small 56-69-year group, the increase in depth fell short of significance, most likely because of low power. CD4 TCRs associated with the vaccine covered the entire spike protein, and the dominant responses were in regions 160-218 and 743-854.

The time point label, as the study defines it: baseline before first vaccination. The vaccinee samples were drawn from two UK trials, COV001 and COV002, one of which was a single-blind randomized controlled phase 2/3 trial testing AZD1222 (ChAdOx1 nCoV-19) in healthy adults. For TCRbeta chain sequencing, PBMC samples were collected from trial participants at day 0 and at day 28 after the second dose. The CDR3 regions of human TCRbeta chains were analyzed by immunosequencing. The published analysis was carried out like this. Repertoire TCRs were checked for matches against a reference library of SARS-CoV-2-specific TCRs that had been generated using the MIRA antigen-specificity platform. Breadth was defined as the fraction of unique TCRs that were SARS-CoV-2-associated, and depth was defined as the fraction of total T cells that were SARS-CoV-2-associated. Each spike-specific TCR was assigned to its reactive spike region and to a CD4 or CD8 class using the MIRA data. Log10-transformed breadth and depth values were compared by one-way ANOVA with Sidak's multiple comparisons tests. TCRdb's version of the immuneACCESS table is confined to in-frame rearrangements and falls short of the full clone set. An unresolved V gene accounts for under half of the shortfall where checked; the remainder is of unknown origin. V, J and clone size are those of that table, while D and trimming were read from the DNA. The sample profile shows some 30,000 clones; roughly 92% of them were found once. Roughly 42% of the sample comes from the top ten.

CDR3 length: 13 amino acids, cysteine to phenylalanine. Solely the CDR3 DNA is kept, with 39 bases framed from the first base. The CDR1 and CDR2 encoded by the germline V gene are KGHSH and LQKENI. V drops 3 bases and J drops 7 bases, leaving 9 bases in between. Concerning this clone: What this receptor recognizes is not known. Base qualities are not at hand, and no much larger clone is one base apart.

The V and J genes are TRBV18 and TRBJ1-4, and perhaps TRBD1 as D gene, on 5 matching bases. Sample: peripheral blood, taken on day 0 of AZD1222 vaccination. The clonotype was recovered from an adult in good health. Here the CDR3 is given as CASSPGQGEKLFF. DNA sequence: TGTGCCAGCTCACCGGGGCAAGGTGAAAAACTGTTTTTT.